This T cell receptor (beta chain) was obtained from a study of Tregs in tolerant kidney transplant recipients. This CDR3 spans 18 amino acids. Germline loops: CDR1 SGDLS, CDR2 YYNGEE. V lost 5 bases and J lost 5; bases outside the gene matches: 21. The protocol was immunoSEQ multiplex PCR, while the TCRdb copy is restricted to in-frame clones and leaves out a portion. The table shows 50,000 or so clones, with roughly 90% occurring only once. Recipients received nonmyeloablative bone marrow transplants from related graft donors, with transient mixed chimerism. This sequence was found in a human patient who received a combined kidney and bone marrow transplant. A subset of T cells may come from the graft donor. Material: CD8+ T cells from blood (PBMCs), obtained 12 months after the transplant. The gene calls are TRBV9 and TRBJ1-2, with 7 positions matching TRBD1. The CDR3 loop is CASRNGPLNRGEGYGYTF. CDR3 sequence (DNA): TGTGCCAGCAGAAACGGTCCTCTGAACAGGGGCGAGGGATATGGCTACACCTTC. The whole variable domain, remainder taken from reference TRBV9 and TRBJ1-2, is DSGVTQTPKHLITATGQRVTLRCSPRSGDLSVYWYQQSLDQGLQFLIQYYNGEERAKGNILERFSAQQFPDLHSELNLSSLELGDSALYFCASRNGPLNRGEGYGYTFGSGTRLTVV.